Presented here are 3 T cell receptor beta chains from one specimen sequenced in a study of shared clonotypes between healthy human individuals. Data came from immunoSEQ multiplex PCR; TCRdb stores just in-frame clones and leaves some out. The sample has fewer than 100,000 clones; less than 80% are singletons. Sample: memory CD8+ T cells sorted from blood. This sample's subset: CD45RO+ cells pooled with CCR7-negative TemRA cells. Every receptor here comes from a young man in good health.

This clone was observed a few times. V and J are TRBV18 and TRBJ2-7; 8 bases are a match to TRBD1. J gave up 5 bases and V 2 bases, and 8 bases lay outside the gene matches. CDR3 length: 15 residues. From germline, CDR1 is KGHSH and CDR2 LQKENI. Written as DNA, the CDR3 is TGTGCCAGCTCACCAGAGACAGGGGATCGGCACGAGCAGTACTTC. Translated, it gives CASSPETGDRHEQYF.

The count of this clone is one. The chain is built from TRBV6-1 and TRBJ2-1; 15 bases are a match to TRBD2. V lost 2 bases, J lost 10 bases, and 9 bases stayed unmatched. The V gene's germline CDR1 is MNHNS and CDR2 SASEGT. CDR3 length equals 17 residues. CDR3 nucleotides: TGTGCCAGCAGTGAATTAGGCGGACTAGCGGGAGGGCAGGAGCAGTTCTTC. It translates to CASSELGGLAGGQEQFF.

This clone was seen more than once but under ten times. The CDR3: CASSEATGTNEKLFF. In DNA, the CDR3 is TGTGCCAGCAGTGAAGCGACAGGGACTAATGAAAAACTGTTTTTT. The gene calls are TRBV6-1 and TRBJ1-4, with 7 bases matching TRBD1. Trimming at V came to 0 bases and at J to 2 bases, leaving 0 bases not matched to a gene. The CDR3 covers 15 residues. CDR1 is MNHNS, CDR2 SASEGT, per germline.